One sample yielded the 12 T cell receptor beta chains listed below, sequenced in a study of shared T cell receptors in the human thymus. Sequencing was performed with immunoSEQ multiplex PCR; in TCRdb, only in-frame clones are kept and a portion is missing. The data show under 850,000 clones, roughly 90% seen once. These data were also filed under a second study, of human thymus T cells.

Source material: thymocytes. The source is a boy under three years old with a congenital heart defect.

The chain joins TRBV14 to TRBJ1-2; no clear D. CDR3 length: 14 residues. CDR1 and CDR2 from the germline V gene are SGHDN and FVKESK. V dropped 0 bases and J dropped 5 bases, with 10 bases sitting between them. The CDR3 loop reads CASSQESTPYGYTF. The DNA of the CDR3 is TGTGCCAGCAGCCAAGAGTCTACCCCATATGGCTACACCTTC. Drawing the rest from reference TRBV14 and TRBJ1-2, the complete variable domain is EAGVTQFPSHSVIEKGQTVTLRCDPISGHDNLYWYRRVMGKEIKFLLHFVKESKQDESGMPNNRFLAERTGGTYSTLKVQPAELEDSGVYFCASSQESTPYGYTFGSGTRLTVV.

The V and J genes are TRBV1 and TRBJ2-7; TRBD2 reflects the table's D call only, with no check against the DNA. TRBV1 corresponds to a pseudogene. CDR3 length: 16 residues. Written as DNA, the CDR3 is TGCACCAGCAGCCACCACCGGGTCTACATGCCCTACGAGCAGTACTTC. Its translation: CTSSHHRVYMPYEQYF.

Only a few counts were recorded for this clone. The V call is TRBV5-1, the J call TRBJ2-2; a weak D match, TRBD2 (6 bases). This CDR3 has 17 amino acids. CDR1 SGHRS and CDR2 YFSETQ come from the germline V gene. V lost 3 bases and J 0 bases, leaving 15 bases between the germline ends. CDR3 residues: CASSSHEVAANTGELFF. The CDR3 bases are TGCGCCAGCAGCTCACACGAGGTAGCGGCGAACACCGGGGAGCTGTTTTTT.

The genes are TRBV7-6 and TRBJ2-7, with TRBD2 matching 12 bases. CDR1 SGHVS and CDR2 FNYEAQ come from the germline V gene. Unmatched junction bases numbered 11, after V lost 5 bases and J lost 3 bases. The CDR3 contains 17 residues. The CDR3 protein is CASSITSGTSGFYEQYF. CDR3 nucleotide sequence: TGTGCCAGCAGCATAACTTCCGGGACTAGCGGGTTCTACGAGCAGTACTTC.

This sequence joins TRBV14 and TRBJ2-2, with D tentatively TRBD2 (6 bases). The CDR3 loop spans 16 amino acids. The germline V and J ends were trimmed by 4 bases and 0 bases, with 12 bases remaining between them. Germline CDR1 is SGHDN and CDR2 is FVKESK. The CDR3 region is CASSPTGTANTGELFF. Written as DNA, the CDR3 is TGTGCCAGCAGCCCCACCGGGACTGCGAACACCGGGGAGCTGTTTTTT.

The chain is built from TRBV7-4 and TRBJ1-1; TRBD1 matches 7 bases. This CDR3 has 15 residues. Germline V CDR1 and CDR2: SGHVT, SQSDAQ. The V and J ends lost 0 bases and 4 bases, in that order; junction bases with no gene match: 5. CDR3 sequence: CASSLAGQGGTEAFF. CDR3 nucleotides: TGTGCCAGCAGCTTAGCAGGGCAGGGGGGCACTGAAGCTTTCTTT. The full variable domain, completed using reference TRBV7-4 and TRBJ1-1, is GAGVSQSPRYKVAKRGRDVALRCDSISGHVTLYWYRQTLGQGSEVLTYSQSDAQRDKSGRPSGRFSAERPERSVSTLKIQRTEQGDSAVYLCASSLAGQGGTEAFFGQGTRLTVV.

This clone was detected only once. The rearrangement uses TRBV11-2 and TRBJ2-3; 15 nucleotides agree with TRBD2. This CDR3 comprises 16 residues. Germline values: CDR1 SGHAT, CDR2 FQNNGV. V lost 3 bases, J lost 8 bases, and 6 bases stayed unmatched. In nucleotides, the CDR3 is TGTGCCAGCAGCTTCGGACTAGCGGGAGGGTCTGGTACGCAGTATTTT. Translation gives CASSFGLAGGSGTQYF.

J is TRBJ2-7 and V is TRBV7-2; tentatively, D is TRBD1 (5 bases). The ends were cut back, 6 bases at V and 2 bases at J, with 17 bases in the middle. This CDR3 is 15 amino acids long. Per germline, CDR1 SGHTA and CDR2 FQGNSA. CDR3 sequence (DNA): TGTGCCAGCAGACGTCTGGCGGACAAACCCTACGAGCAGTACTTC. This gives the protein CASRRLADKPYEQYF.

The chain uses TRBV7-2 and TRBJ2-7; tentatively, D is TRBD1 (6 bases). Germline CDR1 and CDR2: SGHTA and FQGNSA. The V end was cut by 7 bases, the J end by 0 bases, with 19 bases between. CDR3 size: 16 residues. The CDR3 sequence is CASIRSRGPSSYEQYF. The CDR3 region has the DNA TGTGCCAGCATACGATCCAGGGGTCCGAGCTCCTACGAGCAGTACTTC.

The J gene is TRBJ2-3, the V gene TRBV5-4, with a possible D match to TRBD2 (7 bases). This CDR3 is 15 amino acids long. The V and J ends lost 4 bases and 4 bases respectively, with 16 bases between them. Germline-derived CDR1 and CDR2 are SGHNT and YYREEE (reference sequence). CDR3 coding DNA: TGTGCCAGCAGCCCGGAGGGGGGGTGGGCAGATACGCAGTATTTT. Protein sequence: CASSPEGGWADTQYF.

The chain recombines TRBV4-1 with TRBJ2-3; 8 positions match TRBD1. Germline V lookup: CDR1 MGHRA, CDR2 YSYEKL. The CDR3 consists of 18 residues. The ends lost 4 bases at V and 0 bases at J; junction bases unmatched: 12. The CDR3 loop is CASSLSTQGALSTDTQYF. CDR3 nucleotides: TGCGCCAGCAGCCTAAGCACCCAGGGGGCCCTGAGCACAGATACGCAGTATTTT.

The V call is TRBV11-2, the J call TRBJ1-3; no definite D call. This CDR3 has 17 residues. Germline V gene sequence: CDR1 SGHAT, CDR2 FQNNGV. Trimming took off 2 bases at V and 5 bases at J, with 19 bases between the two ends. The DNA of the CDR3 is TGTGCCAGCAGCTTATTTGAGGGTCCGACTTATAGAAACACCATATATTTT. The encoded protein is CASSLFEGPTYRNTIYF.